This TCR beta chain originates from a study of blood T cells in healthy people across ages. Deletions cut 6 bases from V and 0 bases from J, with 9 bases between. The V gene's germline CDR1 is MDHEN and CDR2 SYDVKM. This CDR3 spans 14 amino acids. Then a second PCR, running about 6 to 11 cycles, was carried out with a sample-barcoded 5' primer and a J-beta primer mix. One entry per CDR3 protein, called by TCRdb with MiXCR from the 5' RACE reads. The data hold just over 800,000 distinct CDR3 sequences, with roughly 60% observed a single time. Sequencing was performed on blood. V usage is TRBV28 and J usage is TRBJ2-4; D ambiguous. The TCR comes from a man in his thirties or forties in good health. CDR3: CASRMGLAKNIQYF. DNA of the CDR3: TGTGCCAGCAGGATGGGCCTAGCCAAAAACATTCAGTACTTC. The full variable domain, in which reference TRBV28 and TRBJ2-4 provide the parts outside the CDR3, is DVKVTQSSRYLVKRTGEKVFLECVQDMDHENMFWYRQDPGLGLRLIYFSYDVKMKEKGDIPEGYSVSREKKERFSLILESASTNQTSMYLCASRMGLAKNIQYFGAGTRLSVL.